The clone carrying this T cell receptor beta chain was recorded only once. The antigen is undetermined. V lost 7 bases, J lost 3 bases, and 12 bases lay in between. Germline loops: CDR1 MNHEY, CDR2 SVGAGI. This CDR3 has 13 amino acids. The sample belongs to a study of siplizumab effects on memory and regulatory T cells. This table comes from immunoSEQ multiplex PCR, and its TCRdb copy is limited to in-frame clones, with some not included. The sample has about 7,100 clones, roughly 35% seen once. An approximately six-day coculture at 37°C was performed with the mixed lymphocyte reaction cells. Labelling reagents were assigned as CFSE for responder PBMCs and Violet Dye for stimulator PBMCs, which were mixed 1:1. Study findings and constraints: Alloreactive sequences that could be traced to unstimulated CD4+ memory cells showed a significant reduction under siplizumab.

The TCR comes from a human donor in good health; the cells came from an allogeneic mixed lymphocyte reaction. The chain couples TRBV6-5 to TRBJ1-1; D not resolved. Sequencing was performed on CFSE-low (dividing) CD8+ T cells sorted from an allogeneic mixed lymphocyte reaction. The CDR3 DNA reads TGTGCCAGCAATAAGAGGTGGTACACTGAAGCTTTCTTT. Protein product: CASNKRWYTEAFF.